This section outlines one T cell receptor beta chain sequence together with its context. Its antigen remains unidentified. Method: immunoSEQ multiplex PCR; TCRdb's copy keeps in-frame clones and lacks some. This sample has tens of thousands of clones, with roughly 84% found just once. This sample was included in a study of OX40 agonist ivuxolimab in advanced cancers. Whole-study results and caveats: In CD8+ T cells, expanded clones were on average more numerous than in CD4+. Both blood CD4+ and CD8+ T cells showed clonal growth by week 6 at 0.1 to 3.0 mg/kg. Normalized expansion of T-cell clones was also low for some nonresponders.

V lost 4 bases, J lost 12 bases, and 7 bases stayed unmatched. The CDR3 runs to 15 residues. CDR1 and CDR2 from the germline V gene are SGHNT and YYREEE (reference sequence). The TCR originated in an adult with an advanced solid tumor such as melanoma, head and neck, liver or kidney cancer. The V and J genes are TRBV5-4 and TRBJ2-1; 16 positions agree with TRBD2. This sample comprised CD4+ or CD8+ T cells sorted from blood, obtained in a trial of the OX40 agonist ivuxolimab. As DNA, the CDR3 is TGTGCCAGCAGCACCGGGACTAGCGGGAGGGCCAGGCAGTTCTTC. Its translation is CASSTGTSGRARQFF.